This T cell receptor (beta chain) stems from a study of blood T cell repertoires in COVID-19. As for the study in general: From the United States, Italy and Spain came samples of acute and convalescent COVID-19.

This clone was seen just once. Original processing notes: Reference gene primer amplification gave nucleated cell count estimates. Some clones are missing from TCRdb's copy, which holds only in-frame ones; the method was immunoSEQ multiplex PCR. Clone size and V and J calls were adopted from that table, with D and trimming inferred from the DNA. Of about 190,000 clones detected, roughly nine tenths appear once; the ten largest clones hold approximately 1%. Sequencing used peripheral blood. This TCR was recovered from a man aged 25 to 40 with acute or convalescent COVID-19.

The CDR3 sequence: CASSLYAGLAGAKETQYF. In DNA form, the CDR3 reads TGCGCCAGCAGCTTGTATGCCGGACTAGCGGGGGCGAAGGAGACCCAGTACTTC. The chain carries TRBV5-1 and TRBJ2-5; 13 bases agree with TRBD2. The V gene's germline CDR1 is SGHRS and CDR2 YFSETQ. The CDR3 totals 18 residues. J lost 5 bases, V lost 1 base, and 11 bases had no gene match.